Here is one TCR beta chain with its context. Its target is unknown. This sample was included in a study of T cell responses to AZD1222 COVID-19 vaccine. Study information: Samples with a second dose at about 4 or about 12 weeks were pooled together. Findings and caveats of the study: Dominant CD4 TCR responses targeted spike regions 160-218 and 743-854. Donors were largely white British and mainly female; clonal diversity was possibly underestimated. Unmutated variant regions are reportedly the target of nearly half of TCRs that are spike-specific.

Trimming cost V 5 bases and J 2 bases; bases outside gene matches: 5. CDR1 is MNHEY, CDR2 SMNVEV, per germline (reference sequence). The length of the CDR3 is 15 residues. The data were produced by immunoSEQ multiplex PCR, yet TCRdb's version contains in-frame clones alone and is incomplete. The sample yields some 130,000 clones, approximately 85% seen once. The sample in question was peripheral blood, obtained on day 0 of AZD1222 vaccination. This chain connects TRBV27 to TRBJ1-4; the match to TRBD1 covers 7 bases. The receptor's source is an adult in good health. The DNA for the CDR3 is TGTGCCAGCAGTAAGAGACAGGGCACTAATGAAAAACTGTTTTTT. As protein: CASSKRQGTNEKLFF.